Below are 28 T cell receptor beta chains sequenced from a single sample in a study of shared clonotypes between healthy human individuals. The table came from immunoSEQ multiplex PCR; TCRdb's copy has only in-frame clones and leaves some out. The sample includes millions of clones, about 95% of them seen just once. Naive CD8 populations comprised CD45RO-negative cells positively selected for CCR7, excluding terminally differentiated effector memory CD45RA+ cells. The sample was naive CD8+ T cells sorted from blood. These receptors came from a man aged 18 to 29 in good health.

The CDR3 is CAKTWTNTEAFF. CDR3 nucleotide sequence: TGTGCCAAGACCTGGACGAACACTGAAGCTTTCTTT. The rearrangement uses TRBV27 and TRBJ1-1; D not certain. The germline V gene encodes CDR1 MNHEY and CDR2 SMNVEV (reference sequence). The CDR3 spans 12 residues. Trimming pared 10 bases from V and 1 base from J, leaving 10 bases between.

On this clone: The same CDR3 also results from other DNA sequences found in this sample. The chain uses TRBV27 and TRBJ2-1; the match to TRBD2 covers 7 bases. The CDR3 loop spans 13 amino acids. Trimming removed 3 bases from V and 7 bases from J; junction bases left unmatched: 3. Germline V gene data show CDR1 as MNHEY and CDR2 as SMNVEV (reference sequence). The CDR3 DNA reads as TGTGCCAGCAGTTTGGGGGGGGATAATGAGCAGTTCTTC. This codes for CASSLGGDNEQFF.

CDR3 in amino acids: CASSRPSGSESSGRETQYF. The CDR3 DNA is TGTGCCAGCAGCAGACCCAGCGGTTCGGAATCGAGCGGGAGAGAGACCCAGTACTTC. The J gene is TRBJ2-5, the V gene TRBV7-9, with TRBD2 identical over 8 bases. The V segment lost 5 bases and the J segment 4 bases; nucleotides outside the gene matches: 21. This CDR3 spans 19 amino acids. Germline V gene sequence: CDR1 SEHNR, CDR2 FQNEAQ (reference sequence). Using reference TRBV7-9 and TRBJ2-5 for the parts outside the CDR3, the full variable domain is DTGVSQNPRHKITKRGQNVTFRCDPISEHNRLYWYRQTLGQGPEFLTYFQNEAQLEKSRLLSDRFSAERPKGSFSTLEIQRTEQGDSAMYLCASSRPSGSESSGRETQYFGPGTRLLVL.

V and J are TRBV6-5 and TRBJ1-6, with 7 nucleotides matching TRBD1. V gave up 4 bases and J gave up 8 bases; unmatched junction bases: 8. Germline V gives CDR1 MNHEY, CDR2 SVGAGI. The CDR3 has 15 residues. The CDR3 reads CASSSLRTGHSPLHF. The CDR3 DNA reads as TGTGCCAGCAGTTCCCTGAGGACAGGCCATTCACCCCTCCACTTT.

CDR3 residues: CASSQEAVYNEQFF. In DNA, the CDR3 is TGCGCCAGCAGCCAAGAAGCAGTCTACAATGAGCAGTTCTTC. This chain connects TRBV4-1 to TRBJ2-1; D remains ambiguous. V gave up 0 bases and J gave up 3 bases, with 6 bases separating them. The CDR3 has 14 amino acids. Germline V gene data show CDR1 as MGHRA and CDR2 as YSYEKL.

V and J are TRBV9 and TRBJ1-1; TRBD1 is a possible D gene (6 bases). Germline CDR1 and CDR2: SGDLS and YYNGEE. V lost 4 bases to trimming and J lost 0 bases, with 19 bases between them. CDR3 length equals 17 residues. DNA of the CDR3: TGTGCCAGCAGCCCTCCACCCCAGACAGGTCTGAACACTGAAGCTTTCTTT. It encodes CASSPPPQTGLNTEAFF.

The CDR3 DNA is TGTGCCAGCAGCTTAGTGCTGGAGAGCAATGAGCAGTTCTTC. Translated, it gives CASSLVLESNEQFF. The chain combines TRBV11-2 with TRBJ2-1; D is unclear. Trimming removed 1 base from V and 6 bases from J, with 10 bases in between. Germline lookup yields CDR1 SGHAT and CDR2 FQNNGV. The CDR3 runs to 14 residues.

V and J are TRBV4-3 and TRBJ2-7, with 9 bases fitting TRBD1. Germline V lookup: CDR1 LGHNA, CDR2 YSLEER. CDR3 length: 14 amino acids. V was clipped by 1 base and J by 2 bases; unmatched bases: 0. CDR3 nucleotides: TGCGCCAGCAGCCAAGGGGACAGGGCCTACGAGCAGTACTTC. Translation gives CASSQGDRAYEQYF.

The J gene is TRBJ2-7, the V gene TRBV6-1; perhaps D is TRBD1 or TRBD2 (5 bases each). The CDR3 has 14 amino acids. The V gene's germline CDR1 is MNHNS and CDR2 SASEGT. Trimming shortened V by 8 bases and J by 2 bases, and 16 bases separated the two germline ends. CDR3 coding DNA: TGTGCCAGCTCTCTACGGGACGGGGCCTACGAGCAGTACTTC. It encodes CASSLRDGAYEQYF.

On this clone: With a much larger clone just one base away, this may be a read error. In DNA, the CDR3 is TGTGCCAGCAGCTGGGACAGGGCCTACGAGCAGTACTTC. Protein product: CASSWDRAYEQYF. The chain couples TRBV5-5 to TRBJ2-7, with TRBD1 matching 9 bases. Trimming at V came to 3 bases and at J to 2 bases, leaving 0 bases not matched to a gene. Germline V gene lookup returns CDR1 SGHKS and CDR2 YYEKEE (reference sequence). This CDR3 contains 13 residues.

The chain combines TRBV6-6 with TRBJ2-5; maybe TRBD1 (5 bases). This CDR3 spans 14 amino acids. CDR1 is MNHNY and CDR2 is SVGAGI in the germline V gene (reference sequence). V gave up 4 bases and J gave up 0 bases, with 9 bases separating them. Written as DNA, the CDR3 is TGTGCCAGCAGTTCCCCAGGGAACCAAGAGACCCAGTACTTC. It encodes CASSSPGNQETQYF.

V usage is TRBV2 and J usage is TRBJ2-5, with D tentatively TRBD1 (6 bases). V was trimmed by 1 base and J by 4 bases, leaving 13 bases between them. CDR3 size: 15 residues. The germline gives CDR1 SNHLY, CDR2 FYNNEI. In DNA, the CDR3 is TGTGCCAGCAGTGAAGGGGCAGGGGCAGGAGAGACCCAGTACTTC. Its translation: CASSEGAGAGETQYF.

The chain uses TRBV28 and TRBJ1-2; no clear D gene. The germline V and J ends were trimmed by 6 bases and 9 bases, with 20 bases remaining between them. From germline, CDR1 is MDHEN and CDR2 SYDVKM. The CDR3 has 14 residues. The CDR3 nucleotides are TGTGCCAGCAGCCCTACGACGGACCCCCTGCGCTACACCTTC. Its protein is CASSPTTDPLRYTF.

This chain joins TRBV5-4 and TRBJ2-2; D is unresolved. The CDR3 runs 12 residues. V shed 6 bases and J shed 7 bases, with 10 bases lying between them. Germline CDR1 is SGHNT and CDR2 is YYREEE (reference sequence). In nucleotides, the CDR3 is TGTGCCAGCACCCTGGGTGGCGGGGAGCTGTTTTTT. Residues: CASTLGGGELFF.

This chain uses TRBV5-8 with TRBJ2-6, with 7 nucleotides matching TRBD1. This CDR3 has 17 residues. With 4 bases clipped from V and 2 bases from J, the junction kept 9 bases outside the gene matches. CDR1 SGHTS and CDR2 YDEGEE come from the germline V gene. The CDR3 sequence: CASSRRQGLTGANVLTF. The DNA of the CDR3 is TGTGCCAGCAGCCGGAGACAGGGTCTTACTGGGGCCAACGTCCTGACTTTC.

The V and J genes are TRBV6-5 and TRBJ1-1, with D possibly TRBD1 on 5 matching bases. V was shortened by 6 bases and J by 1 base, with 15 bases between the two germline ends. Germline values: CDR1 MNHEY, CDR2 SVGAGI. The CDR3 is 15 amino acids. The CDR3 DNA is TGTGCCAGCAGCCCAGACGACAGAACGAACACTGAAGCTTTCTTT. Protein sequence: CASSPDDRTNTEAFF.

The rearrangement uses TRBV7-9 and TRBJ2-6, with D hard to call. V dropped 7 bases and J dropped 3 bases, with 22 bases sitting between them. The V gene's germline CDR1 is SEHNR and CDR2 FQNEAQ (reference sequence). This CDR3 has 18 amino acids. As DNA, the CDR3 is TGTGCCAGCACACCCAATGAACGGGCCCGCCATGGGGCCAACGTCCTGACTTTC. Translation: CASTPNERARHGANVLTF.

This clone was seen more than once but under ten times. In the same sample, other DNA sequences code for this CDR3. The V call is TRBV7-9, the J call TRBJ2-2; no reliable D call. The CDR3 has 12 residues. V lost 3 bases to trimming and J lost 2 bases, with 1 base between them. Germline V CDR1 and CDR2: SEHNR, FQNEAQ (reference sequence). CDR3 in DNA: TGTGCCAGCAGCTTTAACACCGGGGAGCTGTTTTTT. Its protein product is CASSFNTGELFF.

This chain's CDR3 is CASSEAGTSSYEQYF. DNA for the CDR3: TGTGCCAGCAGTGAAGCCGGGACTAGCTCCTACGAGCAGTACTTC. The rearrangement uses TRBV2 and TRBJ2-7, with TRBD2 matching over 8 bases. Germline assignment: CDR1 SNHLY and CDR2 FYNNEI. This CDR3 spans 15 amino acids. V trimming: 0 bases; J trimming: 0 bases; junction bases outside the gene matches: 1.

The chain couples TRBV7-9 to TRBJ2-1; tentative D call: TRBD1 (5 bases). The CDR3 sequence is 12 residues long. Per germline, CDR1 SEHNR and CDR2 FQNEAQ (reference sequence). V shed 5 bases and J shed 8 bases, with 10 bases lying between them. In DNA, the CDR3 is TGTGCCAGCAGCCGTAGGGGCGATGAGCAGTTCTTC. It is translated as CASSRRGDEQFF.

On this clone itself: Other DNA sequences of this sample code for an identical CDR3. The V call is TRBV11-2, the J call TRBJ1-1; D is undetermined. Germline loops: CDR1 SGHAT, CDR2 FQNNGV. Trimming pared 1 base from V and 0 bases from J, leaving 6 bases between. There are 14 residues in the CDR3. CDR3 in amino acids: CASSLGGMNTEAFF. The CDR3 DNA sequence: TGTGCCAGCAGCTTAGGCGGAATGAACACTGAAGCTTTCTTT.

The V call is TRBV30, the J call TRBJ1-1; D might be TRBD1 (6 bases). CDR1 is GTSNPN and CDR2 is SVGIG in the germline V gene (reference sequence). V was cut by 6 bases and J by 1 base, with 15 bases left in between. This CDR3 has 14 residues. CDR3 sequence reads: CACVRGIGNTEAFF. CDR3 DNA: TGTGCCTGCGTCAGGGGCATTGGGAACACTGAAGCTTTCTTT.

V and J are TRBV29-1 and TRBJ1-5; 7 nucleotides align to TRBD1. The germline V gene encodes CDR1 SQVTM and CDR2 ANQGSEA. Unmatched junction bases numbered 6, after V lost 8 bases and J lost 2 bases. The CDR3 consists of 13 residues. CDR3 in amino acids: CSPKDRRNQPQHF. In DNA form, the CDR3 reads TGCAGCCCCAAGGACAGGCGCAATCAGCCCCAGCATTTT.

The chain recombines TRBV14 with TRBJ2-1; 8 bases align to TRBD1. Trimming cost V 2 bases and J 7 bases; bases outside gene matches: 1. CDR3 length equals 13 residues. Germline V CDR1 and CDR2: SGHDN, FVKESK. In DNA form, the CDR3 reads TGTGCCAGCAGCCAAACAGGGGGAAATGAGCAGTTCTTC. It is translated as CASSQTGGNEQFF.

The V call is TRBV6-5, the J call TRBJ1-6; D perhaps matches TRBD1 (6 bases). The V gene's germline CDR1 is MNHEY and CDR2 SVGAGI. This CDR3 has 15 residues. The V and J ends lost 2 bases and 7 bases respectively, with 12 bases between them. The CDR3 sequence is CASSYATGLNSPLHF. CDR3 in DNA: TGTGCCAGCAGTTACGCCACAGGGCTGAATTCACCCCTCCACTTT.

The rearrangement links TRBV2 to TRBJ1-5; D gene uncertain. The CDR3 extends over 14 amino acids. Trimming stripped 4 bases from V and 8 bases from J, with 15 bases between. Germline CDR1 and CDR2: SNHLY and FYNNEI. The DNA for the CDR3 is TGTGCCAGCAGTGGGACCGAATTAACGGAGCCCCAGCATTTT. This encodes CASSGTELTEPQHF.

DNA of the CDR3: TGTGCCAGCAGTGAAGAAGGGACTGAAGCTTTCTTT. The encoded protein is CASSEEGTEAFF. The gene calls are TRBV6-1 and TRBJ1-1, with D uncertain. Trimming left V 1 base short and J 5 bases short, with 5 bases between. Germline assignment: CDR1 MNHNS and CDR2 SASEGT. The CDR3 contains 12 residues.

The chain employs TRBV5-4 and TRBJ2-2; 10 bases map to TRBD1. The germline CDR1 and CDR2 sequences are SGHNT and YYREEE (reference sequence). Trimming at V came to 3 bases and at J to 3 bases, leaving 2 bases not matched to a gene. The CDR3 runs 15 residues. The CDR3 region is CASSWGTGDTGELFF. The CDR3 region has the DNA TGTGCCAGCAGCTGGGGGACAGGGGACACCGGGGAGCTGTTTTTT. Full variable domain (remainder filled in from reference TRBV5-4 and TRBJ2-2): ETGVTQSPTHLIKTRGQQVTLRCSSQSGHNTVSWYQQALGQGPQFIFQYYREEENGRGNFPPRFSGLQFPNYSSELNVNALELDDSALYLCASSWGTGDTGELFFGEGSRLTVL.